This TCR beta chain was recorded in a study of cytomegalovirus exposure and HLA in healthy donors. Study-wide results and caveats: In vitro assays verified that a few CMV-associated chains recognized CMV antigens specifically.

Repertoires were generated with immunoSEQ multiplex PCR, while TCRdb's copy carries only in-frame clones and drops some. The table lists hundreds of thousands of clones, roughly 83% of them singletons. This clone has a handful of counts. The antigen remains unidentified. The sample comprised PBMCs. The origin of this receptor is a woman between 18 and 30 years old in good health and CMV-seronegative.

This CDR3 reads CASSVGSRGDTEAFF. The CDR3 bases are TGTGCCAGCAGCGTAGGATCTAGGGGGGACACTGAAGCTTTCTTT. This rearrangement joins TRBV9 to TRBJ1-1; a weak D match, TRBD1 (6 bases). There are 15 residues in the CDR3. Germline values: CDR1 SGDLS, CDR2 YYNGEE. V lost 0 bases and J lost 3, with 12 bases in between.